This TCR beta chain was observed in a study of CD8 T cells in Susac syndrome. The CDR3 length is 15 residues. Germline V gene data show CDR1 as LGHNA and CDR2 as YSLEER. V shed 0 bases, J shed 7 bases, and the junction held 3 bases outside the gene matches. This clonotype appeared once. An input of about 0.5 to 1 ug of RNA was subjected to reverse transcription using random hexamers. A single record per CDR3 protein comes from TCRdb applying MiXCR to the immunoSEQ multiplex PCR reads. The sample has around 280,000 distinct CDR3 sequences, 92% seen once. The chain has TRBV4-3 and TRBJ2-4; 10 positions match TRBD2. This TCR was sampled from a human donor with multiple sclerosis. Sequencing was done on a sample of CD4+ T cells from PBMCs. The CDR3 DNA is TGCGCCAGCAGCCAAGATCCGACTAGCGGGAACATTCAGTACTTC. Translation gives CASSQDPTSGNIQYF.